A selection of T cell receptor beta chains follows, all from one sample in a study of early T cells in non-severe SARS-CoV-2 infection. TCRdb itself ran the 5' RACE reads through MiXCR, one entry per CDR3 protein. Found here are approximately 45,000 distinct CDR3 sequences, roughly 6% of them singletons; the top ten hold around 12%. Sequenced: whole blood. These receptors were collected from an adult who was a healthcare worker with PCR-confirmed SARS-CoV-2 infection or an uninfected control (not recorded which). CDR3s include the opening cysteine and the closing phenylalanine or tryptophan. D genes are given only for firm matches. Where a row states a size, it is once, few, many or the class of an expanded clone; other rows omit it.

abundance | j_gene | len | v_gene | d_gene | CDR3aa | CDR3nt
few | TRBJ2-5 | 14 | TRBV27 | TRBD1 | CASSRGQDGWAQYF | TGTGCCAGCAGTAGAGGACAGGACGGTTGGGCCCAGTACTTC
few | TRBJ1-1 | 12 | TRBV20-1 | . | CSPSNYGSEAFF | TGCAGTCCCTCAAATTACGGGAGTGAAGCTTTCTTT
few | TRBJ1-5 | 15 | TRBV4-1 | . | CASSQDLSSNQPQHF | TGCGCCAGCAGCCAAGATTTGAGTAGCAATCAGCCCCAGCATTTT
few | TRBJ2-3 | 16 | TRBV9 | . | CASSVATGLSTDTQYF | TGTGCCAGCAGCGTAGCTACCGGCCTGAGCACAGATACGCAGTATTTT
many | TRBJ1-1 | 13 | TRBV20-1 | . | CSAFLRGGSEAFF | TGCAGTGCTTTCCTGCGGGGGGGCTCTGAAGCTTTCTTT
. | TRBJ2-1 | 15 | TRBV12-3/TRBV12-4 | . | CASSFAGWVYNEQFF | TGTGCCAGCAGTTTCGCAGGGTGGGTCTACAATGAGCAGTTCTTC
many | TRBJ2-1 | 12 | TRBV7-2 | . | CASKSVHNEQFF | TGTGCCAGCAAGAGCGTCCACAATGAGCAGTTCTTC
. | TRBJ2-4 | 18 | TRBV6-5 | . | CASSYSRRMGPVQNIQYF | TGTGCCAGCAGTTACTCGAGGAGAATGGGACCAGTCCAAAACATTCAGTACTTC
few | TRBJ1-2 | 13 | TRBV7-2 | TRBD1 | CASSLRQGGSYTF | TGTGCCAGCAGCCTCCGACAGGGCGGCAGCTACACCTTC
few | TRBJ1-1 | 14 | TRBV11-1 | . | CASSLGRGGTEAFF | TGTGCCAGCAGCTTAGGCAGGGGAGGAACTGAAGCTTTCTTT
many | TRBJ1-5 | 14 | TRBV24-1 | . | CATSDNDSNQPQHF | TGTGCCACCAGTGACAACGACAGCAATCAGCCCCAGCATTTT
many | TRBJ1-6 | 13 | TRBV7-9 | . | CASSLGALSPLHF | TGTGCCAGCTCCCTGGGAGCCCTTTCACCCCTCCACTTT
many | TRBJ2-1 | 15 | TRBV20-1 | TRBD2 | CSASPRREAYNEQFF | TGCAGTGCTAGCCCCCGGCGGGAGGCCTACAATGAGCAGTTCTTC
many | TRBJ2-5 | 15 | TRBV7-2 | TRBD1 | CASRAGTGGWETQYF | TGTGCCAGCAGAGCCGGGACAGGGGGTTGGGAGACCCAGTACTTC
many | TRBJ1-2 | 14 | TRBV5-1 | . | CASSLEGVGYGYTF | TGCGCCAGCAGCTTGGAGGGGGTCGGCTATGGCTACACCTTC
. | TRBJ1-1 | 15 | TRBV7-9 | . | CASSLVGLVNTEAFF | TGTGCCAGCAGCTTAGTGGGGCTGGTGAACACTGAAGCTTTCTTT
many | TRBJ2-5 | 12 | TRBV28 | TRBD2 | CASRLAGKTQYF | TGTGCCAGCAGGCTAGCGGGGAAGACCCAGTACTTC
many | TRBJ1-6 | 17 | TRBV3-2 | . | CASSQEGGHWDCSPLHF | TGTGCCAGCAGCCAAGAAGGGGGACATTGGGATTGTTCACCCCTCCACTTT
few | TRBJ2-7 | 14 | TRBV4-3 | . | CASSQDVSPYEQYF | TGCGCCAGCAGCCAAGATGTCAGTCCGTACGAGCAGTACTTC
. | TRBJ1-6 | 15 | TRBV4-2 | . | CASSQDLEPTSPLHF | TGTGCCAGCAGCCAAGATCTGGAGCCAACTTCACCCCTCCACTTT
many | TRBJ2-3 | 12 | TRBV7-9 | . | CASSGRWDTQYF | TGTGCCAGCAGTGGCAGATGGGATACGCAGTATTTT
many | TRBJ1-5 | 16 | TRBV6-1 | . | CASSVGLSDSNQPQHF | TGTGCCAGCAGTGTTGGACTCAGCGATAGCAATCAGCCCCAGCATTTT
many | TRBJ2-2 | 14 | TRBV10-3 | . | CAISEPSSTGELFF | TGTGCCATCAGTGAGCCCTCTAGCACCGGGGAGCTGTTTTTT
many | TRBJ2-3 | 13 | TRBV10-2 | . | CASRSGGADTQYF | TGCGCCAGCAGATCAGGGGGGGCAGATACGCAGTATTTT
many | TRBJ2-7 | 13 | TRBV18 | . | CASSPGNSYEQYF | TGTGCCAGCTCACCGGGTAACTCCTACGAGCAGTACTTC
. | TRBJ2-2 | 16 | TRBV4-3 | . | CAGSKDSQAQAGELFF | TGCGCCGGCAGCAAAGATAGCCAGGCTCAAGCCGGGGAGCTGTTTTTT
many | TRBJ1-1 | 11 | TRBV10-2 | . | CASGMNTEAFF | TGCGCCAGCGGGATGAACACTGAAGCTTTCTTT
. | TRBJ2-2 | 19 | TRBV4-2 | TRBD1 | CASSRQLLGGVTNTGELFF | TGTGCCAGCAGCCGCCAGCTCCTAGGGGGCGTGACGAACACCGGGGAGCTGTTTTTT
many | TRBJ1-1 | 15 | TRBV18 | . | CASSPERRFYTEAFF | TGTGCCAGCTCACCAGAACGGAGGTTTTACACTGAAGCTTTCTTT
few | TRBJ1-2 | 13 | TRBV2 | TRBD1 | CASSGDSLYGYTF | TGTGCCAGCAGTGGGGACAGCCTCTATGGCTACACCTTC
. | TRBJ1-1 | 12 | TRBV18 | TRBD1 | CTSSPGGTEAFF | TGTACCAGCTCACCAGGGGGCACTGAAGCTTTCTTT
many | TRBJ1-5 | 13 | TRBV20-1 | TRBD1 | CSARATGNQPQHF | TGCAGTGCTAGAGCGACAGGGAATCAGCCCCAGCATTTT
many | TRBJ1-3 | 14 | TRBV9 | . | CASSVQVSGNTIYF | TGTGCCAGCAGCGTCCAGGTCTCTGGAAACACCATATATTTT
many | TRBJ2-7 | 14 | TRBV20-1 | . | CSARVKLASYEQYF | TGCAGTGCTAGAGTAAAGCTGGCTTCCTACGAGCAGTACTTC
many | TRBJ1-1 | 13 | TRBV29-1 | . | CSVDLSLGTEAFF | TGCAGCGTTGACCTCTCCCTCGGCACTGAAGCTTTCTTT